This TCR beta chain was captured by sequencing in a study of identical twins (dated by TCRdb to the mid-2010s). In the study overall: TCR alpha and beta repertoires from monozygotic twins, unrelated adults of various ages and cord blood were deep-sequenced to test whether fetal clonotypes persist. To rule out contamination, replicate twin experiments were performed at different times with different library preparation protocols.

Results and caveats for the whole study, not just this receptor: A weaker excess of twin sharing was found in beta out-of-frame sequences because the signal-to-noise ratio was lowered by fewer shared sequences. Out-of-frame TCR alpha sequences shared between twins showed an excess of low generation-probability sequences compared with coincidental sharing between unrelated individuals. Because the same donors could not be followed over many years, conclusions were based on cross-sectional statistical analysis. Invariant T cells such as MAIT and iNKT could partly confound zero-insertion analyses, although diverse VJ usage argued against such confounding for most clonotypes. Fewer insertions were carried by abundant cord blood beta clonotypes; a weaker similar trend was observed in young adult naive repertoires, while no such trend was observed in memory repertoires. Recombination models systematically underestimated out-of-frame TCR alpha sharing in monozygotic twins but agreed with sharing between unrelated individuals.

The library came from 5' RACE. Instrument on record: Illumina HiSeq 2000. A universal primer binding site was added through template switching, and the final cDNA carried a unique molecular identifier so that TCR cDNA molecules could be counted accurately. First-strand cDNA for TCR alpha and beta chains was synthesized from specific primers in the conserved constant-segment region. To control for contamination, each cDNA library was double barcoded with a SMART-Mk sample barcode plus Illumina barcodes. TruSeq adapter sequences and Illumina sample barcodes were added in two successive PCR steps. The Illumina HiSeq platform was used with custom primers to sequence TCR alpha and beta cDNA libraries. The original pipeline was this. Raw reads were processed with MiGEC to extract unique molecular identifiers, and MiXCR was used to determine CDR3 positions. For each individual, recombination models were inferred using an EM algorithm with the repgenHMM and IGoR tools. The analysis of shared clonotypes was done with the tcR package in R, with sharing normalized by the product of cloneset sizes. To study raw recombination without the effects of thymic and clonal selection, out-of-frame nonproductive sequences were analyzed. TCRdb reprocessed the public reads (quality trimming at Q25 with fastp, clone calling with MiXCR) and kept in-frame beta chains. Entries that share a CDR3 protein sequence are merged under the most common genes and DNA. TCRdb's processing, not the study's, gives the V and J calls here. This sample comprises hundreds of thousands of distinct CDR3 sequences, about 12% of them detected only once. Around 1.6% of the sample lies in the top ten.

Its CDR3 holds 15 amino acids, cysteine through phenylalanine. Only CDR3 DNA remains: 45 bases, in frame from the first base. Trimming removed 1 base from V and 1 base from J; the gene matches leave 3 bases unexplained. CDR1 and CDR2 are read off the germline V gene as SGHRS and YFSETQ. This clonotype was seen ten or more times. What this receptor recognizes is not known. The input lacks base qualities; no much larger clone sits a single base away. Every donor was a healthy Caucasian. Three pairs of female monozygotic twins, all aged 18 to 29 years, were included in the twin cohort. The RNA used for TCR libraries was isolated from peripheral blood mononuclear cells. These records were also assigned to another study, of yellow fever vaccine responses in identical twins. From the second report: The authors reported that the T cell response to vaccination in identical twins appeared partly convergent and partly personalized. In the study, vaccine-responding T cell clones were precisely tracked in identical twins.

The clonotype was recovered from a woman younger than 30 in good health. The sequenced sample consisted of PBMCs. The sequence links TRBV5-1 to TRBJ1-1, with 8 bases aligning to TRBD1. The CDR3 is CASSLFQGANTEAFF. The sequence in DNA is TGCGCCAGCAGCTTGTTTCAGGGGGCGAACACTGAAGCTTTCTTT. With the portions outside the CDR3 filled from the reference TRBV5-1 and TRBJ1-1 genes, the complete variable region becomes KAGVTQTPRYLIKTRGQQVTLSCSPISGHRSVSWYQQTPGQGLQFLFEYFSETQRNKGNFPGRFSGRQFSNSRSEMNVSTLELGDSALYLCASSLFQGANTEAFFGQGTRLTVV.